This T cell receptor beta chain came from a study of T cells in localized non-small cell lung cancer. To note about this clone: What it binds is not known.

This CDR3 region has 14 residues. CDR1 and CDR2 (germline): SGHVS, FQNEAQ. Trimming took 5 bases from V and 0 from J, leaving 10 bases between them. Study-wide results and limits: Adjacent uninvolved lung had the highest clonality, suggesting focused antigen responses.

TCRdb's table, derived via immunoSEQ multiplex PCR, lists solely in-frame clones and lacks some. The sample records just under 80,000 clones, about 84% being singletons. The chain is built from TRBV7-8 and TRBJ1-1; the D is unclear. The receptor's source is an older female donor with stage I lung adenocarcinoma. The sequencing here drew on peripheral blood, taken before any cancer treatment. The CDR3 loop is CASSLLLLNTEAFF. The DNA for the CDR3 is TGTGCCAGCAGCCTCCTACTCTTGAACACTGAAGCTTTCTTT.